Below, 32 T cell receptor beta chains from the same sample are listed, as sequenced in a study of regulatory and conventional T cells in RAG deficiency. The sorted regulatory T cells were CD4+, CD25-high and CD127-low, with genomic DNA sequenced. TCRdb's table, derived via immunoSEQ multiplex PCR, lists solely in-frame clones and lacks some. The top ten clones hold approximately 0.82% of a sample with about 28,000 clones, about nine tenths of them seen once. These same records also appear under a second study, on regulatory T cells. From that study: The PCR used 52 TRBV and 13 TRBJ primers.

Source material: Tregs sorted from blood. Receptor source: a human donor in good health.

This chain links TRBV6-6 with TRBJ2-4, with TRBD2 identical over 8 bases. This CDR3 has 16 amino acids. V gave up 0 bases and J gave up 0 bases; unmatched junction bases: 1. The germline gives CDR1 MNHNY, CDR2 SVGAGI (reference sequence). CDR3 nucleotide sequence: TGTGCCAGCAGTTACTCTAGCGGGGAAGCCAAAAACATTCAGTACTTC. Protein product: CASSYSSGEAKNIQYF.

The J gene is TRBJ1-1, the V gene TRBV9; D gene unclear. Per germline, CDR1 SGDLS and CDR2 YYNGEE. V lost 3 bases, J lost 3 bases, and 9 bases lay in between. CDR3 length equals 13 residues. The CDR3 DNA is TGTGCCAGCAGCGCTGTGGGTGACACTGAAGCTTTCTTT. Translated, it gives CASSAVGDTEAFF.

The CDR3 sequence: CASSFDGGYTF. CDR3 sequence (DNA): TGTGCCAGCAGTTTTGACGGTGGCTACACCTTC. The chain is built from TRBV6-5 and TRBJ1-2, with D uncertain. This CDR3 is built from 11 residues. Per germline, CDR1 MNHEY and CDR2 SVGAGI. V was pared by 4 bases and J by 7 bases, with 7 bases between.

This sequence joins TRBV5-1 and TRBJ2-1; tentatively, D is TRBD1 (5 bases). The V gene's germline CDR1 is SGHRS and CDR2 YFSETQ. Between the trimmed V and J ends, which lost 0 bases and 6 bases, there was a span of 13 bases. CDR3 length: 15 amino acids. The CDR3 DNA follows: TGCGCCAGCAGCTTGGGTAGGGGTCCCTCCAATGAGCAGTTCTTC. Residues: CASSLGRGPSNEQFF.

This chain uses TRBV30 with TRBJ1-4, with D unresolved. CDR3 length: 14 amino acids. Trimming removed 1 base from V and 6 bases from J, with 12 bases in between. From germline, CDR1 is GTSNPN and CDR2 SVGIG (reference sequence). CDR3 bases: TGTGCCTGGAGTGCCATCCGGAGGGATGAAAAACTGTTTTTT. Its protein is CAWSAIRRDEKLFF.

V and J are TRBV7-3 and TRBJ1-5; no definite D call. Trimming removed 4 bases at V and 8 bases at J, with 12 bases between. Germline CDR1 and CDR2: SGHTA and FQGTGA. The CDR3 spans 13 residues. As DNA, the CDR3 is TGTGCCAGCAGCTCCAACATAGGAGAGCCCCAGCATTTT. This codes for CASSSNIGEPQHF. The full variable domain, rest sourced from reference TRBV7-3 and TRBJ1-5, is GAGVSQTPSNKVTEKGKYVELRCDPISGHTALYWYRQSLGQGPEFLIYFQGTGAADDSGLPNDRFFAVRPEGSVSTLKIQRTERGDSAVYLCASSSNIGEPQHFGDGTRLSIL.

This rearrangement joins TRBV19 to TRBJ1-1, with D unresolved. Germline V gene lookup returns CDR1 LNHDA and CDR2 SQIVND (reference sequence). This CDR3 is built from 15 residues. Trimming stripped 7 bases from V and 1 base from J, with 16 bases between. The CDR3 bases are TGTGCCAGTACCCCGAGAGGCAGACAGAACACTGAAGCTTTCTTT. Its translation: CASTPRGRQNTEAFF. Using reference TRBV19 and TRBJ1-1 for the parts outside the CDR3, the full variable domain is DGGITQSPKYLFRKEGQNVTLSCEQNLNHDAMYWYRQDPGQGLRLIYYSQIVNDFQKGDIAEGYSVSREKKESFPLTVTSAQKNPTAFYLCASTPRGRQNTEAFFGQGTRLTVV.

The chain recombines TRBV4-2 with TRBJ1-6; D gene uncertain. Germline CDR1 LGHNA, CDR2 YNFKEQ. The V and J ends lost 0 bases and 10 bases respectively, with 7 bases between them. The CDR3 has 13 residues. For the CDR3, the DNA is TGTGCCAGCAGCCAAGAAGCCGGCTCACCCCTCCACTTT. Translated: CASSQEAGSPLHF.

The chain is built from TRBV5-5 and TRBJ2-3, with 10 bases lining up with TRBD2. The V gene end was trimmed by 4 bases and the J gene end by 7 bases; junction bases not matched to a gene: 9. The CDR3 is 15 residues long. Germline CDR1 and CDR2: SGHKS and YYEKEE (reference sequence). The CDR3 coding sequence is TGTGCCAGCAGCACTGCTAGCGGGGGCGAATATACGCAGTATTTT. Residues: CASSTASGGEYTQYF.

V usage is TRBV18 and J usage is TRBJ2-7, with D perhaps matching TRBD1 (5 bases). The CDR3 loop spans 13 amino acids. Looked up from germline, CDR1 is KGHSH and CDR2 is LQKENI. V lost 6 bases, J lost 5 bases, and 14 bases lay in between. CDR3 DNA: TGTGCCAGCTCTCACCTCCAGGGCCACGAGCAGTACTTC. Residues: CASSHLQGHEQYF. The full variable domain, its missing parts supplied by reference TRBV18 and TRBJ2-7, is NAGVMQNPRHLVRRRGQEARLRCSPMKGHSHVYWYRQLPEEGLKFMVYLQKENIIDESGMPKERFSAEFPKEGPSILRIQQVVRGDSAAYFCASSHLQGHEQYFGPGTRLTVT.

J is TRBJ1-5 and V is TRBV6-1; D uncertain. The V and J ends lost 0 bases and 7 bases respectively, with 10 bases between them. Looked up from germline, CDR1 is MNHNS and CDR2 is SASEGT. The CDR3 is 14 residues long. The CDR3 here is CASSEAHLTQPQHF. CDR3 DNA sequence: TGTGCCAGCAGTGAAGCGCACTTAACCCAGCCCCAGCATTTT.

The DNA for the CDR3 is TGTGCCAGCAGCTTGCTTCCTAGCGGGGGGGCGCGAGAGCTGTTTTTT. Amino acids: CASSLLPSGGARELFF. The chain employs TRBV5-5 and TRBJ2-2; 12 nucleotides line up with TRBD2. In germline, CDR1 is SGHKS, CDR2 YYEKEE (reference sequence). This CDR3 spans 16 amino acids. After removal of 1 base from V and 11 bases from J, the junction contained 9 bases not matched to a gene.

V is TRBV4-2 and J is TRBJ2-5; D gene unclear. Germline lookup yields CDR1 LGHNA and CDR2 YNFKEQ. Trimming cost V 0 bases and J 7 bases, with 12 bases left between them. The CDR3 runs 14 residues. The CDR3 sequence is CASSQDRSGGTQYF. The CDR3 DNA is TGTGCCAGCAGCCAAGATCGTTCAGGCGGGACCCAGTACTTC.

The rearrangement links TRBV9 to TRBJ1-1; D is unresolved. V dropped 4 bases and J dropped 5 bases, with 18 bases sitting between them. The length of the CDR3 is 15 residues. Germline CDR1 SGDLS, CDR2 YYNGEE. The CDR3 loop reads CASSPSGLRWTEAFF. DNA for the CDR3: TGTGCCAGCAGCCCGAGCGGGCTTCGTTGGACTGAAGCTTTCTTT.

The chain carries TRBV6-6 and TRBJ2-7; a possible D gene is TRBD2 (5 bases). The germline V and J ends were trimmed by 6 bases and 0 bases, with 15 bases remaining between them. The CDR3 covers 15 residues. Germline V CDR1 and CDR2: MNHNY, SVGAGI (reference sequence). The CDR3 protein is CASRSRTVRSYEQYF. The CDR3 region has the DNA TGTGCCAGCAGATCCCGGACTGTCCGCTCCTACGAGCAGTACTTC.

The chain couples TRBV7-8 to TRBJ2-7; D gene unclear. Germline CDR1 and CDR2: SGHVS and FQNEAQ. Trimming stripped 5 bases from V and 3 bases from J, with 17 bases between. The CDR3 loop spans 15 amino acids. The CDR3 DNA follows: TGTGCCAGCAGCGCCCGACCAGACACACACTACGAGCAGTACTTC. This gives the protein CASSARPDTHYEQYF.

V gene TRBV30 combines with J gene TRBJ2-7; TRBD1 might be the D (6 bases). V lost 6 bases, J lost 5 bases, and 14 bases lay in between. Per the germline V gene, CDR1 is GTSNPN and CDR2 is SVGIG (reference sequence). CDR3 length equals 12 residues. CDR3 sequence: CACLRGINEQYF. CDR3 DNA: TGTGCCTGTTTGAGGGGGATTAACGAGCAGTACTTC.

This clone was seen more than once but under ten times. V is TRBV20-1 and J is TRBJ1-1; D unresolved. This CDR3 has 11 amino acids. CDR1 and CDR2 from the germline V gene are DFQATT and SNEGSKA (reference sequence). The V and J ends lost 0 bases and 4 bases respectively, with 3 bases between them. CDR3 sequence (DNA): TGCAGTGCTAGAGACAGCACTGAAGCTTTCTTT. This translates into CSARDSTEAFF.

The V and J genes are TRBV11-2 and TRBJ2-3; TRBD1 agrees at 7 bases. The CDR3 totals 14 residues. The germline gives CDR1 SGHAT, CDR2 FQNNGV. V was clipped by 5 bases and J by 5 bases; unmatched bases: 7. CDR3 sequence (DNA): TGTGCCAGCAGCCTTGGGACAGCTGGAGATACGCAGTATTTT. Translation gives CASSLGTAGDTQYF.

This CDR3 reads CASSTPGRGNQPQHF. For the CDR3, the DNA is TGTGCCAGTAGTACGCCCGGCAGAGGCAATCAGCCCCAGCATTTT. This chain links TRBV19 with TRBJ1-5; no definite D call. CDR1 is LNHDA, CDR2 SQIVND, per germline (reference sequence). Between the trimmed V and J ends, which lost 4 bases and 2 bases, there was a span of 12 bases. This CDR3 comprises 15 residues. The full variable domain, completed using reference TRBV19 and TRBJ1-5, is DGGITQSPKYLFRKEGQNVTLSCEQNLNHDAMYWYRQDPGQGLRLIYYSQIVNDFQKGDIAEGYSVSREKKESFPLTVTSAQKNPTAFYLCASSTPGRGNQPQHFGDGTRLSIL.

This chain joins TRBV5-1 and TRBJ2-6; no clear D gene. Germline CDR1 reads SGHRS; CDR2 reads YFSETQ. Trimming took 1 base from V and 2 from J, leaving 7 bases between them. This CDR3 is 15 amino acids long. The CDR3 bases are TGCGCCAGCAGCTTGAATCGGCCTGGGGCCAACGTCCTGACTTTC. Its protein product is CASSLNRPGANVLTF.

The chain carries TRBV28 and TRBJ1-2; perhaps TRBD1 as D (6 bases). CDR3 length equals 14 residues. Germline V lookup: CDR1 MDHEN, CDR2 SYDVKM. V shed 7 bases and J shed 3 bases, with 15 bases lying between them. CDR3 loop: CASTDGGGYYGYTF. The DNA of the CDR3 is TGTGCCAGCACCGATGGGGGGGGCTACTATGGCTACACCTTC.

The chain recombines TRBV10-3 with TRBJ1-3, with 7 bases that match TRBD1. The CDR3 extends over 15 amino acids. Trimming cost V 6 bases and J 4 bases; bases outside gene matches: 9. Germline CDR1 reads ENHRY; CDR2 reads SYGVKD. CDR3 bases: TGTGCCATCAGGAATACAGGGGCGGTGGGAAACACCATATATTTT. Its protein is CAIRNTGAVGNTIYF.

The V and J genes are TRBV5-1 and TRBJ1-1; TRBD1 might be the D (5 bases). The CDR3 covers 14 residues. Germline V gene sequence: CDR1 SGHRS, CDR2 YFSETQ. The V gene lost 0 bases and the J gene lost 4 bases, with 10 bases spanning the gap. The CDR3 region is CASSLALQGTEAFF. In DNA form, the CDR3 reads TGCGCCAGCAGCTTGGCCCTTCAGGGCACTGAAGCTTTCTTT.

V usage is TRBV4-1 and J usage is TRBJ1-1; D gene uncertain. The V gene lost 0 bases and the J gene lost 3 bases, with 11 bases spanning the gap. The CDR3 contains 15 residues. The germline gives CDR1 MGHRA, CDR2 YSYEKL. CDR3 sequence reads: CASSQDSRADTEAFF. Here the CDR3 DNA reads TGCGCCAGCAGCCAAGATAGCCGGGCGGACACTGAAGCTTTCTTT.

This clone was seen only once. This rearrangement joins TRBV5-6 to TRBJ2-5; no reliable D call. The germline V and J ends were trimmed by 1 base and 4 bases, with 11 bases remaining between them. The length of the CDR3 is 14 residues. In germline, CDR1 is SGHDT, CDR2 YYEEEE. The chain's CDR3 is CASSLSLSGETQYF. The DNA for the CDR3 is TGTGCCAGCAGCTTGTCCCTCTCTGGAGAGACCCAGTACTTC.

CDR3 DNA sequence: TGTGCCAGCAGCCCCGACTTGGGGCGGACTGAAGCTTTCTTT. It encodes CASSPDLGRTEAFF. The chain has TRBV5-6 and TRBJ1-1; D might be TRBD1 (5 bases). Germline lookup yields CDR1 SGHDT and CDR2 YYEEEE. V was cut by 4 bases and J by 5 bases, with 15 bases left in between. CDR3 length: 14 amino acids. Based on the CDR3 plus reference TRBV5-6 and TRBJ1-1, the full variable domain is DAGVTQSPTHLIKTRGQQVTLRCSPKSGHDTVSWYQQALGQGPQFIFQYYEEEERQRGNFPDRFSGHQFPNYSSELNVNALLLGDSALYLCASSPDLGRTEAFFGQGTRLTVV.

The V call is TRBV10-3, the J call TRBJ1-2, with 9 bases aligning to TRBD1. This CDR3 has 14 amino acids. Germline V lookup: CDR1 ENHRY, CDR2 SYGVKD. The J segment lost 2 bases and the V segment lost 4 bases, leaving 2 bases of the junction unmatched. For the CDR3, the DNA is TGTGCCATCAGTGCCGACAGGGGGAACTATGGCTACACCTTC. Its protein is CAISADRGNYGYTF.

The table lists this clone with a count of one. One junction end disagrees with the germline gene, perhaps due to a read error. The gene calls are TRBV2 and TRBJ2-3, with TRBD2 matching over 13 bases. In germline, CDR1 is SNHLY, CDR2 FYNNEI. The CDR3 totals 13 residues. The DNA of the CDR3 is TGCGGACTAGCGGGGGAATCCACAGATACGCAGTATTTT. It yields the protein CGLAGESTDTQYF.

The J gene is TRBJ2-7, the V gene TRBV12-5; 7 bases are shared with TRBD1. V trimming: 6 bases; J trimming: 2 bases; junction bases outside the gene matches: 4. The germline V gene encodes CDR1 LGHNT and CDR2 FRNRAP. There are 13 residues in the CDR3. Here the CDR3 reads CASGEQGAYEQYF. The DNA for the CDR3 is TGTGCTAGTGGGGAGCAGGGGGCCTACGAGCAGTACTTC.

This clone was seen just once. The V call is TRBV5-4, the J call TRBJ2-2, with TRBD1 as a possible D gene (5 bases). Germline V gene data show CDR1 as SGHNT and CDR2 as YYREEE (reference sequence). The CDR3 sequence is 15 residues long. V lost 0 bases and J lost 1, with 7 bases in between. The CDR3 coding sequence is TGTGCCAGCAGCTTGGACAGGCGGAACACCGGGGAGCTGTTTTTT. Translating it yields CASSLDRRNTGELFF.

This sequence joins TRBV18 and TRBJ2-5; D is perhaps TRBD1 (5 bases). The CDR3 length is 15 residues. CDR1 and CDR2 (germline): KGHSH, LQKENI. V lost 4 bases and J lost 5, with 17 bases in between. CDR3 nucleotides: TGTGCCAGCTCACTACACTGGGGCAGGGCTGAGACCCAGTACTTC. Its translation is CASSLHWGRAETQYF.